This T cell receptor beta chain comes out of a study of blood T cell repertoires in COVID-19. About the research overall: From the United States, Italy and Spain came samples of acute and convalescent COVID-19. Sources were T cells, B-cell-depleted T cells, or PBMCs; the material itself was cDNA or gDNA.

As processed by the authors: Scientists estimated how many nucleated cells there were by amplifying reference gene primers. Clones were sequenced by immunoSEQ multiplex PCR, and TCRdb holds only the in-frame ones, with some missing. The V and J calls and clone size are taken from that table; D and trimming were inferred from the DNA. The sample lists about 150,000 clones, around 90% occurring once. With 4 bases removed from V and 0 bases from J, the gap between germline ends came to 15 bases. CDR1 and CDR2 (germline): SGHTA, FQGNSA. CDR3 size: 16 residues. Material: peripheral blood. The source of this sequence is an older woman with active or convalescent COVID-19. The chain combines TRBV7-2 with TRBJ2-5, with D possibly TRBD1 on 6 matching bases. The chain's CDR3 is CASSSRRTVDQETQYF. CDR3 nucleotides: TGTGCCAGCAGCTCCCGACGGACAGTAGACCAAGAGACCCAGTACTTC. Looking up the rest from reference TRBV7-2 and TRBJ2-5 gives the full variable domain: GAGVSQSPSNKVTEKGKDVELRCDPISGHTALYWYRQSLGQGLEFLIYFQGNSAPDKSGLPSDRFSAERTGGSVSTLTIQRTQQEDSAVYLCASSSRRTVDQETQYFGPGTRLLVL.